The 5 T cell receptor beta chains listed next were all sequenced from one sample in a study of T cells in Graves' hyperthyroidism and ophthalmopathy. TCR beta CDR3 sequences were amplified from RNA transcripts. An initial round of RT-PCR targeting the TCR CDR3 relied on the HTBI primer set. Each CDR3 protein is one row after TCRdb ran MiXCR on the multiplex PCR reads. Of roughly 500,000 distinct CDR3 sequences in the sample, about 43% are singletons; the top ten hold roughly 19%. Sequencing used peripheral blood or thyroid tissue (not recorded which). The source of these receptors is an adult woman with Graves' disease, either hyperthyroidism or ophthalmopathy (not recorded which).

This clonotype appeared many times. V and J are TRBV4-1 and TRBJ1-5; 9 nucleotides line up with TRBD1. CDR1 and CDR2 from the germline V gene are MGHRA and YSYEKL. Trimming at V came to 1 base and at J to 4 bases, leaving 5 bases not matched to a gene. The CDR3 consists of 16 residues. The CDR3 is CASSQVPGQGNQPQHF. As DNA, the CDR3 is TGCGCCAGCAGCCAAGTTCCGGGACAGGGTAATCAGCCCCAGCATTTT.

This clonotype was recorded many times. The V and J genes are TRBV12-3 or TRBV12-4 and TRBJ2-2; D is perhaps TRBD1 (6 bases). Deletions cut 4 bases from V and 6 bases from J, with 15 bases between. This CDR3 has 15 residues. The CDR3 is CASSSHSGAAGELFF. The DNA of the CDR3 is TGTGCCAGCAGTTCCCACTCAGGGGCGGCCGGGGAGCTGTTTTTT.

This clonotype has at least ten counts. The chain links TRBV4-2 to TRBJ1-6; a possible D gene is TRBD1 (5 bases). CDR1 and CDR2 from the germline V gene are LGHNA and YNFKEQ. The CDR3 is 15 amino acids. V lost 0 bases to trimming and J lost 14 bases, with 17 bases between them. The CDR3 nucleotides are TGTGCCAGCAGCCAAGAAGGGCAGGGTAGCGATTCCCTCCACTTT. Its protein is CASSQEGQGSDSLHF.

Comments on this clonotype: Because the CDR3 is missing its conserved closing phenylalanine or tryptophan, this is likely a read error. The CDR3 reads CASSLYADGNSPLHC. The CDR3 DNA reads TGTGCCAGCAGTCTATATGCGGACGGAAATTCACCCCTCCACTGT. This chain links TRBV7-9 with TRBJ1-6; D unresolved. CDR3 size: 15 residues. Per the germline V gene, CDR1 is SEHNR and CDR2 is FQNEAQ (reference sequence). V was trimmed by 6 bases and J by 7 bases, leaving 16 bases between them.

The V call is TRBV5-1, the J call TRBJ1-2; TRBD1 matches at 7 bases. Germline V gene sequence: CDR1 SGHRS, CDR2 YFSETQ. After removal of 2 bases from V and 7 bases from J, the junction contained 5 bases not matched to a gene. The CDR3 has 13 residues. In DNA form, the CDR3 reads TGCGCCAGCAGCTTTGCGGGACAGAGTGGCTACACCTTC. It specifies CASSFAGQSGYTF.